These 20 T cell receptor beta chains share one sample of origin, sequenced in a study of T cell responses to AZD1222 COVID-19 vaccine. Sequenced by immunoSEQ multiplex PCR; TCRdb stores in-frame clones only, minus some. This repertoire shows about 140,000 clones, about 90% found once; its top ten account for approximately 5.9%. This material consisted of peripheral blood, taken 28 days after the second AZD1222 dose. These receptors originate from an adult who received the AZD1222 COVID-19 vaccine.

V is TRBV7-9 and J is TRBJ1-2; D is undetermined. Trimming stripped 5 bases from V and 5 bases from J, with 6 bases between. The CDR3 length is 11 residues. Per the germline V gene, CDR1 is SEHNR and CDR2 is FQNEAQ (reference sequence). CDR3 protein: CASSRSYGYTF. The DNA of the CDR3 is TGTGCCAGCAGCCGATCTTATGGCTACACCTTC.

V and J are TRBV10-3 and TRBJ2-3; 7 nucleotides agree with TRBD1. Trimming removed 9 bases from V and 3 bases from J; junction bases left unmatched: 6. The germline V gene has CDR1 ENHRY and CDR2 SYGVKD. The CDR3 covers 13 residues. The CDR3 loop is CAITTGSTDTQYF. In DNA form, the CDR3 reads TGTGCCATTACGACAGGGTCAACAGATACGCAGTATTTT.

The chain uses TRBV6-5 and TRBJ2-1, with TRBD2 matching over 10 bases. The CDR3 is made up of 15 amino acids. Trimming at V came to 6 bases and at J to 6 bases, leaving 8 bases not matched to a gene. In germline, CDR1 is MNHEY, CDR2 SVGAGI. The chain's CDR3 is CASSSAGTSVNEQFF. DNA for the CDR3: TGTGCCAGCAGCTCCGCTGGGACTAGCGTCAATGAGCAGTTCTTC.

This clone has just a few counts. The rearrangement joins TRBV5-6 to TRBJ2-4; 7 nucleotides line up with TRBD1. V lost 0 bases, J lost 1 base, and 4 bases stayed unmatched. The CDR3 covers 16 residues. The germline V gene encodes CDR1 SGHDT and CDR2 YYEEEE. In nucleotides, the CDR3 is TGTGCCAGCAGCTTGGGAGGGGGCATTGCCAAAAACATTCAGTACTTC. Encoded protein: CASSLGGGIAKNIQYF.

This chain uses TRBV5-1 with TRBJ2-3; 12 bases map to TRBD2. The CDR3 spans 17 residues. The germline CDR1 and CDR2 sequences are SGHRS and YFSETQ. Trimming cost V 6 bases and J 3 bases; bases outside gene matches: 11. The CDR3 DNA reads as TGCGCCAGCACCCTGGGCCTAGCGGGGGGGCTTACAGATACGCAGTATTTT. Protein sequence: CASTLGLAGGLTDTQYF.

The chain combines TRBV12-3 or TRBV12-4 with TRBJ1-2; D gene ambiguous. V lost 3 bases and J 8 bases, leaving 13 bases between the germline ends. This CDR3 is 13 amino acids long. The CDR3 spells CASSLRQVIGYTF. The CDR3, as DNA: TGTGCCAGCAGTTTGAGGCAGGTCATCGGCTACACCTTC.

The count of this clone is one. The chain links TRBV5-1 to TRBJ2-7; D assignment may be TRBD1 or TRBD2 (6 bases each). The CDR3 has 16 amino acids. The V end was cut by 0 bases, the J end by 2 bases, with 15 bases between. Looked up from germline, CDR1 is SGHRS and CDR2 is YFSETQ. CDR3 region: CASSLAGGQLTYEQYF. As DNA, the CDR3 is TGCGCCAGCAGCTTGGCCGGGGGCCAGCTTACCTACGAGCAGTACTTC.

This chain links TRBV19 with TRBJ2-6; no reliable D call. Per the germline V gene, CDR1 is LNHDA and CDR2 is SQIVND (reference sequence). V was cut by 4 bases and J by 7 bases, with 11 bases left in between. The length of the CDR3 is 14 residues. CDR3 sequence: CASSTRLDANVLTF. Here the CDR3 DNA reads TGTGCCAGTAGTACTAGATTGGATGCCAACGTCCTGACTTTC.

The genes are TRBV28 and TRBJ1-2; 10 nucleotides agree with TRBD1. Per the germline V gene, CDR1 is MDHEN and CDR2 is SYDVKM. With V trimmed by 6 bases and J by 4 bases, 20 bases remained unmatched. The CDR3 contains 19 residues. The CDR3 DNA follows: TGTGCCAGCAGACCAGCGACCCGGGACAGGGGTTTAGTTGGCTATGGCTACACCTTC. Its protein product is CASRPATRDRGLVGYGYTF.

In DNA, the CDR3 is TGTGCCAGCAGTTTTCGCGGGAGGGCTAGAGGCACAGATACGCAGTATTTT. This translates into CASSFRGRARGTDTQYF. The chain recombines TRBV28 with TRBJ2-3; 9 nucleotides agree with TRBD2. The V gene's germline CDR1 is MDHEN and CDR2 SYDVKM. V gave up 3 bases and J gave up 1 base; unmatched junction bases: 8. The CDR3 runs to 17 residues.

CDR3 residues: CASSPGDASTDTQYF. The CDR3 DNA is TGTGCCAGTAGTCCCGGGGACGCCAGCACAGATACGCAGTATTTT. The rearrangement links TRBV19 to TRBJ2-3, with D perhaps given as TRBD1 or TRBD2 (5 bases each). Trimming pared 5 bases from V and 0 bases from J, leaving 12 bases between. Per the germline V gene, CDR1 is LNHDA and CDR2 is SQIVND (reference sequence). The CDR3 consists of 15 residues.

This rearrangement joins TRBV14 to TRBJ1-2; no definite D call. CDR1 SGHDN and CDR2 FVKESK come from the germline V gene. V gave up 1 base and J gave up 8 bases, with 8 bases separating them. The CDR3 has 12 amino acids. As DNA, the CDR3 is TGTGCCAGCAGCCAAGGGAAGGCGGGCTACACCTTC. Amino acid sequence: CASSQGKAGYTF.

This chain joins TRBV24-1 and TRBJ1-3; D remains ambiguous. The germline V gene encodes CDR1 KGHDR and CDR2 SFDVKD. V was shortened by 5 bases and J by 0 bases, with 7 bases between the two germline ends. The CDR3 runs 14 residues. The CDR3 DNA follows: TGTGCCACCAGTGGCGGGCACTCTGGAAACACCATATATTTT. Protein product: CATSGGHSGNTIYF.

The rearrangement joins TRBV9 to TRBJ1-2; a weak D match, TRBD1 (5 bases). This CDR3 has 16 amino acids. V was pared by 0 bases and J by 2 bases, with 14 bases between. Germline V CDR1 and CDR2: SGDLS, YYNGEE. The CDR3 spells CASSVGGGGRNYGYTF. The CDR3 nucleotides are TGTGCCAGCAGCGTAGGTGGGGGAGGGAGGAACTATGGCTACACCTTC.

V gene TRBV5-5 combines with J gene TRBJ1-6, with unresolved D. Germline values: CDR1 SGHKS, CDR2 YYEKEE (reference sequence). The CDR3 runs 15 residues. The V end lost 7 bases, the J end lost 6 bases, and 17 bases lay between the germline ends. Written as DNA, the CDR3 is TGTGCCAGCGCTCCTGTAGAGGTTGGTAATTCACCCCTCCACTTT. Translated, it gives CASAPVEVGNSPLHF.

This clone has just one count. The chain uses TRBV6-5 and TRBJ1-6; D is unclear. This CDR3 comprises 13 residues. Germline values: CDR1 MNHEY, CDR2 SVGAGI. With 6 bases removed from V and 8 bases from J, the gap between germline ends came to 11 bases. Here the CDR3 reads CASRGYNDSPLHF. The CDR3, as DNA: TGTGCCAGCAGGGGGTATAACGATTCACCCCTCCACTTT.

The chain is built from TRBV15 and TRBJ1-6; 7 bases agree with TRBD1. Trimming took 2 bases from V and 9 from J; bases not matched to a gene: 7. The germline CDR1 and CDR2 sequences are LNHNV and YYDKDF (reference sequence). The CDR3 covers 15 residues. CDR3 sequence: CATSRNRGQLSPLHF. CDR3 bases: TGTGCCACCAGCAGAAATAGGGGACAGCTTTCACCCCTCCACTTT.

This clone has at least ten counts. This rearrangement joins TRBV30 to TRBJ2-2; the D gene is possibly TRBD1 (5 bases). The V gene's germline CDR1 is GTSNPN and CDR2 SVGIG (reference sequence). Between the trimmed V and J ends, which lost 0 bases and 3 bases, there was a span of 11 bases. This CDR3 region has 15 residues. The CDR3 nucleotides are TGTGCCTGGAGTGTGGGGCAGGCCTACACCGGGGAGCTGTTTTTT. This encodes CAWSVGQAYTGELFF.

CDR3 in amino acids: CASSDTGTSFGTGELFF. The CDR3 coding sequence is TGTGCCAGCAGTGATACCGGGACTAGCTTCGGCACCGGGGAGCTGTTTTTT. The chain recombines TRBV6-4 with TRBJ2-2; 9 bases match TRBD2. Germline V CDR1 and CDR2: MRHNA, SNTAGT. The CDR3 runs to 17 residues. The V segment lost 3 bases and the J segment 4 bases; nucleotides outside the gene matches: 9.

This rearrangement joins TRBV24-1 to TRBJ2-1, with 12 bases that match TRBD2. Germline CDR1 and CDR2: KGHDR and SFDVKD. The CDR3 runs 15 residues. Germline trimming cut 5 bases from V and 6 bases from J; bases unmatched to any gene: 4. CDR3 region: CATSASGRAGNEQFF. Here the CDR3 DNA reads TGTGCCACCAGTGCTAGCGGGAGGGCCGGCAATGAGCAGTTCTTC.